Listed below are T cell receptor beta chains from one sample, sequenced in a study of cytomegalovirus exposure and HLA in healthy donors. Some clones are missing from TCRdb's copy, which holds only in-frame ones; the method was immunoSEQ multiplex PCR. The sample comprises 76,000 or so clones, roughly 78% of which are singletons, and 2.5% rests with the top ten. Specimen: PBMCs. These receptors came from a man aged 30 to 39 in good health and CMV-seronegative. The CDR3 runs from the conserved cysteine through the conserved F or W. The order of the fields is clone size, D gene, J gene, V gene, CDR3 protein, CDR3 DNA. A D gene is named only where the DNA matches it firmly. Not all rows give a size; the values are once, few, many and, for expanded clones, a class.

abundance: NA
d_gene: NA
j_gene: TRBJ2-7
v_gene: TRBV7-9
CDR3aa: CASSLARAQFTSYEQYF
CDR3nt: TGTGCCAGCAGCTTAGCGCGAGCACAGTTCACATCCTACGAGCAGTACTTC

abundance: few
d_gene: NA
j_gene: TRBJ2-3
v_gene: TRBV4-3
CDR3aa: CASSQEGADTQYF
CDR3nt: TGCGCCAGCAGCCAGGAAGGGGCGGATACGCAGTATTTT

abundance: NA
d_gene: NA
j_gene: TRBJ2-1
v_gene: TRBV30
CDR3aa: CAWSVRNEQFF
CDR3nt: TGTGCCTGGAGTGTACGGAATGAGCAGTTCTTC

abundance: NA
d_gene: TRBD2
j_gene: TRBJ2-7
v_gene: TRBV25-1
CDR3aa: CASSDLRGGNPYEQYF
CDR3nt: TGTGCCAGCAGTGACCTTCGGGGGGGCAATCCCTACGAGCAGTACTTC

abundance: NA
d_gene: TRBD2
j_gene: TRBJ2-3
v_gene: TRBV2
CDR3aa: CASSVRREIDTQYF
CDR3nt: TGTGCCAGCAGTGTCCGGCGGGAGATAGATACGCAGTATTTT

abundance: NA
d_gene: NA
j_gene: TRBJ1-2
v_gene: TRBV7-2
CDR3aa: CASSLETGLYGYTF
CDR3nt: TGTGCCAGCAGCTTAGAGACAGGCCTATATGGCTACACCTTC

abundance: NA
d_gene: TRBD2
j_gene: TRBJ2-1
v_gene: TRBV29-1
CDR3aa: CSVGPGGLNEQFF
CDR3nt: TGCAGCGTCGGACCCGGGGGGTTGAATGAGCAGTTCTTC

abundance: NA
d_gene: NA
j_gene: TRBJ1-1
v_gene: TRBV6-5
CDR3aa: CASSYGGSRKAFF
CDR3nt: TGTGCCAGCAGTTACGGCGGATCCCGTAAGGCTTTCTTT

abundance: NA
d_gene: NA
j_gene: TRBJ1-2
v_gene: TRBV19
CDR3aa: CASSISAGEGYTF
CDR3nt: TGTGCCAGTAGTATTAGCGCCGGAGAAGGCTACACCTTC

abundance: NA
d_gene: NA
j_gene: TRBJ2-6
v_gene: TRBV12-5
CDR3aa: CASGLSARSGANVLTF
CDR3nt: TGTGCTAGTGGTTTGTCAGCGCGCTCTGGGGCCAACGTCCTGACTTTC

abundance: NA
d_gene: NA
j_gene: TRBJ1-3
v_gene: TRBV5-8
CDR3aa: CASSLAGNTIYF
CDR3nt: TGTGCCAGCAGCCTAGCGGGAAACACCATATATTTT

abundance: NA
d_gene: NA
j_gene: TRBJ2-5
v_gene: TRBV2
CDR3aa: CASSISRSAETQYF
CDR3nt: TGTGCCAGCAGTATATCACGGAGTGCAGAGACCCAGTACTTC

abundance: NA
d_gene: NA
j_gene: TRBJ2-3
v_gene: TRBV11-2
CDR3aa: CASQGRLTDTQYF
CDR3nt: TGTGCCTCCCAGGGGCGCCTCACAGATACGCAGTATTTT

abundance: NA
d_gene: TRBD2
j_gene: TRBJ2-1
v_gene: TRBV29-1
CDR3aa: CSGGGDTYNEQFF
CDR3nt: TGCAGCGGGGGAGGGGATACCTACAATGAGCAGTTCTTC

abundance: NA
d_gene: NA
j_gene: TRBJ1-2
v_gene: TRBV28
CDR3aa: CASSLTGLYGYTF
CDR3nt: TGTGCCAGCAGCCTAACGGGACTTTATGGCTACACCTTC

abundance: NA
d_gene: TRBD2
j_gene: TRBJ2-3
v_gene: TRBV25-1
CDR3aa: CASAGTSGTHTQYF
CDR3nt: TGTGCCAGCGCCGGGACTAGCGGTACCCATACGCAGTATTTT

abundance: NA
d_gene: NA
j_gene: TRBJ1-5
v_gene: TRBV28
CDR3aa: CASSPRRRISQPQHF
CDR3nt: TGTGCCAGCAGCCCCCGGAGGAGAATAAGTCAGCCCCAGCATTTT

abundance: NA
d_gene: NA
j_gene: TRBJ2-7
v_gene: TRBV5-1
CDR3aa: CASRADLRGEQYF
CDR3nt: TGCGCCAGCAGGGCGGACCTTCGGGGCGAGCAGTACTTC

abundance: NA
d_gene: NA
j_gene: TRBJ2-3
v_gene: TRBV6-5
CDR3aa: CASSRQGTVTDTQYF
CDR3nt: TGTGCCAGCAGCAGACAAGGGACTGTGACAGATACGCAGTATTTT

abundance: NA
d_gene: TRBD2
j_gene: TRBJ2-2
v_gene: TRBV7-2
CDR3aa: CASSQTSGGQNTGELFF
CDR3nt: TGTGCCAGCAGCCAGACTAGCGGGGGCCAGAACACCGGGGAGCTGTTTTTT

abundance: once
d_gene: TRBD1
j_gene: TRBJ2-7
v_gene: TRBV27
CDR3aa: CASSTGGFTYEQYF
CDR3nt: TGTGCCAGCAGTACAGGGGGCTTCACCTACGAGCAGTACTTC

abundance: few
d_gene: TRBD1
j_gene: TRBJ1-5
v_gene: TRBV4-3
CDR3aa: CASSRGTGGDQPQHF
CDR3nt: TGCGCCAGCAGCCGGGGGACAGGAGGAGATCAGCCCCAGCATTTT

abundance: NA
d_gene: NA
j_gene: TRBJ1-4
v_gene: TRBV5-1
CDR3aa: CASSKFPRETNEKLFF
CDR3nt: TGCGCCAGCAGCAAGTTTCCCAGGGAAACTAATGAAAAACTGTTTTTT

abundance: NA
d_gene: NA
j_gene: TRBJ1-1
v_gene: TRBV16
CDR3aa: CASSQLTGLNTEAFF
CDR3nt: TGTGCCAGCAGCCAACTGACAGGATTAAACACTGAAGCTTTCTTT

abundance: NA
d_gene: NA
j_gene: TRBJ2-7
v_gene: TRBV11-2
CDR3aa: CASSLGAQYEQYF
CDR3nt: TGTGCCAGCAGCTTGGGGGCCCAGTACGAGCAGTACTTC

abundance: NA
d_gene: NA
j_gene: TRBJ1-1
v_gene: TRBV6-1
CDR3aa: CASSAATGDTAFF
CDR3nt: TGTGCCAGCAGTGCAGCTACGGGGGATACAGCTTTCTTT

abundance: NA
d_gene: NA
j_gene: TRBJ2-7
v_gene: TRBV27
CDR3aa: CASSFRLSYEQYF
CDR3nt: TGTGCCAGCAGTTTCAGGCTCTCCTACGAGCAGTACTTC

abundance: NA
d_gene: NA
j_gene: TRBJ2-3
v_gene: TRBV7-9
CDR3aa: CASSPSSDTQYF
CDR3nt: TGTGCCAGCAGCCCTAGTTCTGATACGCAGTATTTT

abundance: NA
d_gene: NA
j_gene: TRBJ1-2
v_gene: TRBV6-5
CDR3aa: CASKRPGTLNYGYTF
CDR3nt: TGTGCCAGCAAACGTCCCGGGACACTTAACTATGGCTACACCTTC

abundance: few
d_gene: TRBD1
j_gene: TRBJ2-7
v_gene: TRBV7-8
CDR3aa: CASSWDRNYEQYF
CDR3nt: TGTGCCAGCAGCTGGGACAGAAACTACGAGCAGTACTTC

abundance: NA
d_gene: NA
j_gene: TRBJ2-4
v_gene: TRBV28
CDR3aa: CASSFPWGGLAKNIQYF
CDR3nt: TGTGCCAGCAGTTTCCCCTGGGGGGGGCTAGCCAAAAACATTCAGTACTTC

abundance: NA
d_gene: TRBD2
j_gene: TRBJ2-3
v_gene: TRBV9
CDR3aa: CASSVSGGTDTQYF
CDR3nt: TGTGCCAGCAGCGTCAGCGGGGGGACAGATACGCAGTATTTT

abundance: NA
d_gene: NA
j_gene: TRBJ1-1
v_gene: TRBV18
CDR3aa: CASSPAGEAFF
CDR3nt: TGTGCCAGCTCACCGGCGGGCGAAGCTTTCTTT

abundance: NA
d_gene: NA
j_gene: TRBJ2-5
v_gene: TRBV6-1
CDR3aa: CASSEGRGKSETQYF
CDR3nt: TGTGCCAGCAGTGAAGGGAGGGGTAAGAGCGAGACCCAGTACTTC

abundance: NA
d_gene: TRBD1
j_gene: TRBJ2-7
v_gene: TRBV29-1
CDR3aa: CSVTSTGGYEQYF
CDR3nt: TGCAGCGTTACCTCGACAGGGGGATACGAGCAGTACTTC

abundance: NA
d_gene: TRBD1
j_gene: TRBJ1-6
v_gene: TRBV30
CDR3aa: CAWSVGTGNSPLHF
CDR3nt: TGTGCCTGGAGTGTAGGGACAGGGAATTCACCCCTCCACTTT

abundance: NA
d_gene: TRBD1
j_gene: TRBJ2-6
v_gene: TRBV5-1
CDR3aa: CASSAPTGLASSGANVLTF
CDR3nt: TGCGCCAGCAGCGCGCCGACAGGGTTAGCCTCCTCTGGGGCCAACGTCCTGACTTTC

abundance: NA
d_gene: TRBD1
j_gene: TRBJ1-2
v_gene: TRBV6-1
CDR3aa: CASSLGSTGKIGYTF
CDR3nt: TGTGCCAGCAGCCTCGGTTCGACAGGGAAAATAGGCTACACCTTC

abundance: NA
d_gene: TRBD2
j_gene: TRBJ2-3
v_gene: TRBV5-1
CDR3aa: CASSRLAGVTDTQYF
CDR3nt: TGCGCCAGCAGCCGACTAGCGGGGGTCACAGATACGCAGTATTTT

abundance: NA
d_gene: NA
j_gene: TRBJ2-2
v_gene: TRBV19
CDR3aa: CASHGGVIQGYTGELFF
CDR3nt: TGTGCCAGCCACGGGGGGGTTATACAGGGGTACACCGGGGAGCTGTTTTTT

abundance: NA
d_gene: TRBD2
j_gene: TRBJ2-5
v_gene: TRBV10-3
CDR3aa: CAISAAASGSGETQYF
CDR3nt: TGCGCCATCAGTGCGGCGGCTAGCGGGAGTGGGGAGACCCAGTACTTC

abundance: NA
d_gene: NA
j_gene: TRBJ1-1
v_gene: TRBV19
CDR3aa: CASSLQGHTEAFF
CDR3nt: TGTGCCAGTTCGCTCCAGGGTCACACTGAAGCTTTCTTT

abundance: NA
d_gene: NA
j_gene: TRBJ1-5
v_gene: TRBV7-9
CDR3aa: CASSPGRKTQPQHF
CDR3nt: TGTGCCAGCAGCCCCGGTCGAAAAACTCAGCCCCAGCATTTT

abundance: NA
d_gene: NA
j_gene: TRBJ1-3
v_gene: TRBV6-5
CDR3aa: CASSQTAGNTIYF
CDR3nt: TGTGCCAGCAGTCAGACAGCTGGAAACACCATATATTTT

abundance: few
d_gene: TRBD1
j_gene: TRBJ1-5
v_gene: TRBV19
CDR3aa: CASSYTNRGDQPQHF
CDR3nt: TGTGCCAGTAGTTATACGAACAGGGGGGATCAGCCCCAGCATTTT

abundance: once
d_gene: TRBD1
j_gene: TRBJ1-3
v_gene: TRBV15
CDR3aa: CATSRGDRGTGNTIYF
CDR3nt: TGTGCCACCAGCAGGGGGGACAGGGGAACTGGAAACACCATATATTTT

abundance: NA
d_gene: TRBD2
j_gene: TRBJ2-5
v_gene: TRBV27
CDR3aa: CASSHGAGGPETQYF
CDR3nt: TGTGCCAGCAGTCACGGAGCGGGGGGGCCGGAGACCCAGTACTTC

abundance: NA
d_gene: NA
j_gene: TRBJ2-5
v_gene: TRBV4-1
CDR3aa: CASSPRTEETQYF
CDR3nt: TGCGCCAGCAGCCCCCGGACTGAAGAGACCCAGTACTTC

abundance: NA
d_gene: NA
j_gene: TRBJ2-1
v_gene: TRBV7-2
CDR3aa: CASSPIGRGEQFF
CDR3nt: TGTGCCAGCAGCCCAATCGGGCGGGGTGAGCAGTTCTTC

abundance: once
d_gene: NA
j_gene: TRBJ1-4
v_gene: TRBV7-9
CDR3aa: CASVTDGLNEKLFF
CDR3nt: TGTGCCAGCGTCACCGACGGACTTAATGAAAAACTGTTTTTT

abundance: NA
d_gene: NA
j_gene: TRBJ1-1
v_gene: TRBV5-1
CDR3aa: CASSPGAGATEAFF
CDR3nt: TGCGCCAGCAGCCCGGGCGCGGGGGCGACTGAAGCTTTCTTT